The subject of this entry is one T cell receptor beta chain. No antigen is known for it. This specimen belongs to a study of shared clonotypes between healthy human individuals. Turning to the study itself: Each donor had three CD4 naive, three CD4 memory, two CD8 naive and one CD8 memory plate.

Cells designated naive CD8 were CD45RO-negative and were positively selected for CCR7, with terminally differentiated effector memory CD45RA+ cells excluded. The CDR3 runs 16 residues. The germline V gene encodes CDR1 SEHNR and CDR2 FQNEAQ (reference sequence). V lost 1 base, J lost 1 base, and 13 bases lay in between. Study processing details: Junction-only sequences produced by ImmunoSEQ had no quality scores, so filtering differed. The method was immunoSEQ multiplex PCR; TCRdb's version includes in-frame clones alone and lacks a portion of them. V and J calls plus clone size are reproduced from that table; the DNA served to infer D and trimming. The data hold approximately 740,000 clones, with approximately 92% observed a single time. General study findings and limits: Collection of samples was limited to blood; tissue repertoires likely differ.

The source material was naive CD8+ T cells sorted from blood. This TCR derives from a man aged 25-45 years in good health. This rearrangement joins TRBV7-9 to TRBJ1-1, with D perhaps matching TRBD1 (5 bases). CDR3 sequence (DNA): TGTGCCAGCAGCTTAGAAGGGATACAGGCGAACACTGAAGCTTTCTTT. This translates into CASSLEGIQANTEAFF.